Below, 8 T cell receptor beta chains from the same sample are listed, as sequenced in a study of blood T cell repertoires in COVID-19 (dated by TCRdb to the early 2020s). The protocol used for the library was the immunoSEQ multiplex PCR assay. TCRdb mirrors the immuneACCESS table, restricted to in-frame sequences. Some clones are absent from its copies; in checked studies, under half trace to an unresolved V gene, and the reason for the others is unknown. The sample records about 170,000 clones, more than 75% of which are singletons. The ten top clones hold about 2.5% of the sample. The sequencing sample was made of peripheral blood. All receptors derive from a woman older than 75 with COVID-19, enrolled during active disease.

The chain recombines TRBV14 with TRBJ2-1; D possibly corresponds to TRBD1 (7 bases). The CDR3 length is 12 residues. V shed 4 bases and J shed 10 bases, with 11 bases lying between them. Germline-derived CDR1 and CDR2 are SGHDN and FVKESK. The CDR3 DNA sequence: TGTGCCAGCAGCCTGACAGGGAGGGAGCAGTTCTTC. Its protein product is CASSLTGREQFF.

In this sample, this clone turned up once. The chain employs TRBV6-2 or TRBV6-3 and TRBJ1-2; no clear D. CDR3 length: 14 residues. CDR1 is MNHEY, CDR2 SVGEGT, per germline. The V gene lost 3 bases and the J gene lost 6 bases, with 14 bases spanning the gap. DNA of the CDR3: TGTGCCAGCAGTTATACGGCGGGGATGGATGGCTACACCTTC. Protein: CASSYTAGMDGYTF.

The chain is built from TRBV28 and TRBJ2-5, with 12 bases matching TRBD1. V dropped 6 bases and J dropped 5; count of bases not matched to a gene: 7. Looked up from germline, CDR1 is MDHEN and CDR2 is SYDVKM. This CDR3 contains 15 residues. CDR3 sequence: CASSSRDRGLETQYF. Written as DNA, the CDR3 is TGTGCCAGCAGCAGCCGGGACAGGGGGCTCGAGACCCAGTACTTC. Full variable domain (rest looked up from reference TRBV28 and TRBJ2-5): DVKVTQSSRYLVKRTGEKVFLECVQDMDHENMFWYRQDPGLGLRLIYFSYDVKMKEKGDIPEGYSVSREKKERFSLILESASTNQTSMYLCASSSRDRGLETQYFGPGTRLLVL.

This clone was seen once. CDR3 residues: CSVTQGGGYEQYF. In DNA, the CDR3 is TGCAGCGTAACACAGGGGGGAGGGTACGAGCAGTACTTC. The chain recombines TRBV29-1 with TRBJ2-7; tentative D call: TRBD1 (8 bases). CDR1 is SQVTM and CDR2 is ANQGSEA in the germline V gene. CDR3 size: 13 residues. The V and J ends lost 6 bases and 4 bases respectively, with 16 bases between them.

This clone was seen more than once but under ten times. The chain employs TRBV10-3 and TRBJ1-1; 7 bases align to TRBD1. The CDR3 covers 14 residues. Germline CDR1 and CDR2: ENHRY and SYGVKD. V shed 3 bases and J 6 bases; nucleotides not matched to a gene: 7. In DNA, the CDR3 is TGTGCCATCAGTGATTCAGACAGGGAGGCTGAAGCTTTCTTT. It translates to CAISDSDREAEAFF.

The rearrangement links TRBV5-4 to TRBJ2-7; 7 nucleotides match TRBD2. With V trimmed by 2 bases and J by 6 bases, 8 bases remained unmatched. Germline loops: CDR1 SGHNT, CDR2 YYREEE (reference sequence). The CDR3 covers 14 residues. The CDR3 reads CASSLGGRAGEQYF. Here the CDR3 DNA reads TGTGCCAGCAGCTTAGGAGGGAGGGCCGGCGAGCAGTACTTC. The whole variable domain, filled in from reference TRBV5-4 and TRBJ2-7, reads ETGVTQSPTHLIKTRGQQVTLRCSSQSGHNTVSWYQQALGQGPQFIFQYYREEENGRGNFPPRFSGLQFPNYSSELNVNALELDDSALYLCASSLGGRAGEQYFGPGTRLTVT.

The chain combines TRBV11-2 with TRBJ2-7; 9 positions agree with TRBD2. This CDR3 is 15 amino acids long. V was pared by 1 base and J by 2 bases, with 3 bases of the junction left unmatched. Looked up from germline, CDR1 is SGHAT and CDR2 is FQNNGV. CDR3 DNA sequence: TGTGCCAGCAGCTTAGTAAGGACTAGCGCCTACGAGCAGTACTTC. This translates into CASSLVRTSAYEQYF.

This clone came up a few times. The V and J genes are TRBV5-1 and TRBJ2-5; 7 positions agree with TRBD1. The CDR3 sequence is 14 residues long. Unmatched junction bases numbered 6, after V lost 6 bases and J lost 1 base. Germline assignment: CDR1 SGHRS and CDR2 YFSETQ. DNA of the CDR3: TGCGCCAGCACACGGACAGGACCCCAAGAGACCCAGTACTTC. It is translated as CASTRTGPQETQYF.